A selection of T cell receptor beta chains follows, all from one sample in a study of blood T cells in healthy people across ages. MiXCR, applied by TCRdb to the 5' RACE reads, yields one record per CDR3 protein. Of roughly 1.7 million distinct CDR3 sequences in the sample, about 35% were seen once. The sequenced sample was blood. Every receptor here comes from a woman aged 30 to 39 in good health. The CDR3 runs from the conserved cysteine through the conserved F or W. The order of the fields is clone size, D gene, V gene, J gene, CDR3 DNA, CDR3 protein. The D gene is left open where the match is weak. Rows give clone size only sometimes, using once, few, many, or a class for an expanded clone.

>-|TRBD2|TRBV5-1|TRBJ2-6
TGCGCCAGCAGCCCCGCTTTAGCGGGGGGGAGAATATCTGGGGCCAACGTCCTGACTTTC
CASSPALAGGRISGANVLTF
>many|TRBD1|TRBV29-1|TRBJ2-6
TGCAGCGTTGGGCAGGGGGCTGGGGCCAACGTCCTGACTTTC
CSVGQGAGANVLTF
>-|TRBD1|TRBV20-1|TRBJ1-1
TGCAGTGCTATCGAGGGGGCCAGAACTGAAGCTTTCTTT
CSAIEGARTEAFF
>few|TRBD1|TRBV7-2|TRBJ1-4
TGTGCCAGCAGCACCTCAGTAGGGGGCAGAAATGAAAAACTGTTTTTT
CASSTSVGGRNEKLFF
>-|-|TRBV5-1|TRBJ2-2
TGCGCCAGCAACAAGGACTGGAGAAACACCGGGGAGCTGTTTTTT
CASNKDWRNTGELFF
>few|TRBD1|TRBV27|TRBJ2-5
TGTGCCAGCAGTCTCACCGGACCTCCAGGGGGCTCGATAGAGACCCAGTACTTC
CASSLTGPPGGSIETQYF
>-|-|TRBV20-1|TRBJ2-3
TGCAGTGCCCTGACGAGGTCGGATACGCAGTATTTT
CSALTRSDTQYF
>few|TRBD2|TRBV27|TRBJ2-1
TGTGCCAGCAGCCGAATCTCGACTAGCGGGATTGGTAATGAGCAGTTCTTC
CASSRISTSGIGNEQFF
>few|TRBD2|TRBV2|TRBJ2-1
TGTGCCAGCAGTGCAGAGCGGGGGGGTTACAATGAGCAGTTCTTC
CASSAERGGYNEQFF
>-|TRBD1|TRBV2|TRBJ2-1
TGTGCCAGCAGTCCGGGACAGACTCTCTACAATGAGCAGTTCTTC
CASSPGQTLYNEQFF
>-|-|TRBV12-3/TRBV12-4|TRBJ2-2
TGTGCCAGCAGTTTAATCAGGGCCGGGGAGCTGTTTTTT
CASSLIRAGELFF
>-|-|TRBV30|TRBJ2-7
TGTGCCTGGGCTGAAAGGAACTCTGCCTACGAGCAGTACTTC
CAWAERNSAYEQYF
>few|TRBD1|TRBV5-1|TRBJ2-1
TGCGCCAGCCACAGGGGGAACAGGAACAATGAGCAGTTCTTC
CASHRGNRNNEQFF
>-|-|TRBV20-1|TRBJ2-7
TGCAGTGCTAGAGATGTGAGGGGGTCCTACGAGCAGTACTTC
CSARDVRGSYEQYF
>few|-|TRBV6-1|TRBJ2-3
TGTGCCAGCAGTGGCAGACTAGATACGCAGTATTTT
CASSGRLDTQYF
>-|TRBD1|TRBV20-1|TRBJ2-7
TGCAGTGCTAAGACAGGGAATTACGAGCAGTACTTC
CSAKTGNYEQYF
>-|-|TRBV4-1|TRBJ1-2
TGCGCCAGCAGCCCGTTGGCGGGGGAGCGAGGCTACACCTTC
CASSPLAGERGYTF
>many|-|TRBV10-3|TRBJ2-3
TGTGCCATCACTGGGGGCCACACAGATACGCAGTATTTT
CAITGGHTDTQYF
>-|TRBD1|TRBV6-1|TRBJ1-5
TGTGCCAGCAGTCGGGACAGGGGAGGTCAGCCCCAGCATTTT
CASSRDRGGQPQHF
>few|-|TRBV12-3/TRBV12-4|TRBJ1-2
TGTGCCAGCAGTTTTAGGATGACGGCTAACTATGGCTACACCTTC
CASSFRMTANYGYTF
>-|TRBD1|TRBV5-1|TRBJ2-5
TGCGCCAGCAGCTTGGAGGGACAGCCTTTCCAAGAGACCCAGTACTTC
CASSLEGQPFQETQYF
>-|TRBD1|TRBV20-1|TRBJ1-5
TGCAGTGCCCCCTTACAGGGGGGTCAGCCCCAGCATTTT
CSAPLQGGQPQHF
>-|-|TRBV3-1|TRBJ1-6
TGTGCCAGCAGCCAAGGATACCGGGCCATTAATTCACCCCTCCACTTT
CASSQGYRAINSPLHF